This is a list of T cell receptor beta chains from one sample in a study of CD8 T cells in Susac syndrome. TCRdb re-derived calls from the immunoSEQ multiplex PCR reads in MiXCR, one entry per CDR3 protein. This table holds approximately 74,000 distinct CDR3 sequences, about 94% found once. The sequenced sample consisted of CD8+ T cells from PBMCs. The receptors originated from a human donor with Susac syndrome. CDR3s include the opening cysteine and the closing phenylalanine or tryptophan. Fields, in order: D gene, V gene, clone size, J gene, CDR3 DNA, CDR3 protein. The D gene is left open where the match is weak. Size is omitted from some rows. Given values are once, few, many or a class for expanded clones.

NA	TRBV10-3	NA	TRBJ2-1	TGTGCCATCCGGGACAAAGCGTACAATGAGCAGTTCTTC	CAIRDKAYNEQFF
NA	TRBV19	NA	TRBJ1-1	TGTGCCAGTAGCGCTTCACCGGGATCGAACACTGAAGCTTTCTTT	CASSASPGSNTEAFF
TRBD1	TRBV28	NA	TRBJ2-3	TGTGCCAGCAGCTACAGGGGATGGGGAGATACGCAGTATTTT	CASSYRGWGDTQYF
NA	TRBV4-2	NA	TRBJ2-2	TGTGCCAGCAGCCAAGAAGCGCCCCCGGCGGACTCAAACACCGGGGAGCTGTTTTTT	CASSQEAPPADSNTGELFF
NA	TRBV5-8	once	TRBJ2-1	TGTGCCAGCAGCTTGGTCCTAGGCACGTTGAATGAGCAGTTCTTC	CASSLVLGTLNEQFF
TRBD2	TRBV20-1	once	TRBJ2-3	TGCAGTGCTAGAGTCCTGACGGGAGGGGACACAGATACGCAGTATTTT	CSARVLTGGDTDTQYF
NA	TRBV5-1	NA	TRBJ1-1	TGCGCCAGCAGGCTGCCTGGAGGGGACACTGAAGCTTTCTTT	CASRLPGGDTEAFF
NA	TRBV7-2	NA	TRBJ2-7	TGTGCCAGCAGCCCTTACGAGCAGTACTTC	CASSPYEQYF
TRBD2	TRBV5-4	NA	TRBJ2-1	TGTGCCAGCGGTGCGGGGGGGCCTTACAATGAGCAGTTCTTC	CASGAGGPYNEQFF
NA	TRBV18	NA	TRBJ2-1	TGTGCCAGCTCACACTCCGGGACTCCACTCTACAATGAGCAGTTCTTC	CASSHSGTPLYNEQFF
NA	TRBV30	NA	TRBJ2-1	TGTGCCTGGAGAGACCAGGGTGTCGAGTTCTTC	CAWRDQGVEFF
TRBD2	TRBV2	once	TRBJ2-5	TGTGCCAGCAGTGAAGCGCTGGCTAGCGGGGCACCTCAAGAGACCCAGTACTTC	CASSEALASGAPQETQYF
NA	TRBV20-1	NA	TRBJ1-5	TGCAGTGCTAGAGACCCAGAGACAAGGGATATACAGCCCCAGCATTTT	CSARDPETRDIQPQHF
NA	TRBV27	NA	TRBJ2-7	TGTGCCAGCAGCCCACAGGGAGGCTACGAGCAGTACTTC	CASSPQGGYEQYF
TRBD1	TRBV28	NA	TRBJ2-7	TGTGCCAGCAGTTTGGGGACAGGGGAGGACGAGCAGTACTTC	CASSLGTGEDEQYF
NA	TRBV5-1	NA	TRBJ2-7	TGCGCCAGCAGCTTGGGGTGGTTTACGTACTTC	CASSLGWFTYF